This TCR beta chain derives from a study of identical twins. Overall study findings and caveats: Where out-of-frame alpha sequences were twin-shared, they showed excess low generation probability.

TCRdb used MiXCR to reprocess the 5' RACE reads, holding one entry per CDR3 protein. The sample has approximately 670,000 distinct CDR3 sequences; less than 7% are singletons. There are many counts of this clonotype. The antigen is not known. The V and J ends lost 3 bases and 6 bases respectively, with 20 bases between them. The length of the CDR3 is 16 residues. Per germline, CDR1 SGHNT and CDR2 YYREEE (reference sequence). The sequencing sample was made of naive T cells sorted from blood. The gene calls are TRBV5-4 and TRBJ2-3; D assignment may be TRBD1 or TRBD2 (5 bases each). This clonotype was obtained from a man between 18 and 35 years old in good health. The CDR3 spells CASSSYGTLSTDTQYF. The CDR3 DNA reads TGTGCCAGCAGCTCATACGGGACCCTCTCTACGGATACGCAGTATTTT.